These 23 T cell receptor beta chains share one sample of origin, sequenced in a study of breast tumors, draining lymph nodes, adjacent tissues. The lymph nodes were axillary draining lymph nodes from breast cancer patients. A single record per CDR3 protein comes from TCRdb applying MiXCR to the multiplex PCR reads. The table includes about 180,000 distinct CDR3 sequences, 30% to 35% detected once. The specimen sequenced was axillary lymph node tissue. These receptors all come from a female donor with breast cancer. Some clones in this sample may be carry-over from other donors' samples.

Here the CDR3 reads CAISVEGAGELFF. For the CDR3, the DNA is TGTGCCATCAGTGTTGAAGGGGCAGGGGAGCTGTTTTTT. This chain links TRBV10-3 with TRBJ2-2; possibly TRBD1 for D (5 bases). Trimming pared 4 bases from V and 8 bases from J, leaving 11 bases between. This CDR3 comprises 13 residues. Germline V gene data show CDR1 as ENHRY and CDR2 as SYGVKD.

The chain uses TRBV24-1 and TRBJ1-5, with no clear D. This CDR3 region has 15 residues. Germline CDR1 KGHDR, CDR2 SFDVKD. The V end was cut by 2 bases, the J end by 11 bases, with 18 bases between. This CDR3 is CATSDSRVVQETQHF. The CDR3 DNA reads TGTGCCACCAGTGATTCAAGAGTCGTTCAAGAGACCCAGCATTTT.

The table lists this clonotype with many counts. The gene calls are TRBV12-3 or TRBV12-4 and TRBJ1-4; 10 bases fit TRBD1. Trimming cost V 5 bases and J 3 bases; bases outside gene matches: 3. This CDR3 comprises 15 residues. The DNA for the CDR3 is TGTGCCAGCAGTCAGGGACAGGGGCCTAATGAAAAACTGTTTTTT. It specifies CASSQGQGPNEKLFF.

This clonotype was picked up many times. The chain carries TRBV10-3 and TRBJ2-7; 9 nucleotides agree with TRBD1. Trimming cost V 6 bases and J 4 bases; bases outside gene matches: 7. The germline CDR1 and CDR2 sequences are ENHRY and SYGVKD. The CDR3 is made up of 14 amino acids. The CDR3 loop is CAIRDRDRDYEQYF. CDR3 nucleotides: TGTGCCATCAGGGACCGGGACAGGGATTACGAGCAGTACTTC.

This clonotype was picked up many times. The V call is TRBV7-9, the J call TRBJ2-5; 14 bases are shared with TRBD2. Germline V gives CDR1 SEHNR, CDR2 FQNEAQ (reference sequence). The CDR3 loop spans 17 amino acids. The trim removed 4 bases at V and 1 base at J, leaving 5 bases unmatched. For the CDR3, the DNA is TGTGCCAGCAGCTGGGGACTAGCGGGGGCCCCCCAAGAGACCCAGTACTTC. Protein product: CASSWGLAGAPQETQYF.

In the case of this clonotype: This may be a read error, as it is one base from a much larger clone. J is TRBJ2-7 and V is TRBV18; maybe TRBD1 (5 bases). CDR1 KGHSH and CDR2 LQKENI come from the germline V gene. The CDR3 consists of 12 residues. The CDR3 reads CASSPRGHDQYF. In DNA, the CDR3 is TGTGCCAGCTCACCACGGGGCCACGACCAGTACTTC.

Concerning this clonotype: At one boundary the junction diverges from the germline segment, which might be a read error. DNA of the CDR3: TGCGGCGTAACCACGCGGAGAAACTATGGCTACACCTTC. Protein product: CGVTTRRNYGYTF. The chain carries TRBV29-1 and TRBJ1-2; D is undetermined. The CDR3 sequence is 13 residues long. CDR1 SQVTM and CDR2 ANQGSEA come from the germline V gene.

This clonotype has at least ten counts. The chain is built from TRBV6-6 and TRBJ2-7, with D tentatively TRBD2 (6 bases). Germline V CDR1 and CDR2: MNHNY, SVGAGI (reference sequence). This CDR3 is built from 15 residues. V shed 5 bases and J shed 2 bases, with 16 bases lying between them. The CDR3 protein is CASSVIAAGAYEQYF. DNA of the CDR3: TGTGCCAGCAGTGTCATAGCGGCAGGTGCCTACGAGCAGTACTTC.

Details on this clonotype: This may arise from a read error, as a much more abundant clone is one base away. The chain combines TRBV5-4 with TRBJ2-7, with D possibly matching TRBD2 (7 bases). Germline loops: CDR1 SGHNT, CDR2 YYREEE (reference sequence). The CDR3 length is 16 residues. CDR3 loop: CASGLGGRTLNNEQYF. Here the CDR3 DNA reads TGTGCCAGCGGCTTGGGGGGGCGTACACTTAACAACGAGCAGTACTTC.

The sample holds many counts of this clonotype. The chain combines TRBV6-5 with TRBJ2-5; 8 bases are a match to TRBD2. Germline CDR1 MNHEY, CDR2 SVGAGI. The CDR3 is made up of 16 amino acids. J was trimmed by 5 bases and V by 6 bases; bases with no gene match: 14. CDR3 bases: TGTGCCAGCAGCTGGGGGGCGGGAGGAGGGGGGGAGACCCAGTACTTC. It translates to CASSWGAGGGGETQYF.

This clonotype has just a few counts. This sequence joins TRBV7-9 and TRBJ1-1; D is undetermined. This CDR3 has 14 amino acids. V was clipped by 2 bases and J by 2 bases, with 9 bases between them. In germline, CDR1 is SEHNR, CDR2 FQNEAQ (reference sequence). DNA for the CDR3: TGTGCCAGCAGCTTACTTCCTTCAAACACTGAAGCTTTCTTT. This codes for CASSLLPSNTEAFF.

This clonotype has ten or more counts. The genes are TRBV7-3 and TRBJ2-1, with 8 nucleotides matching TRBD2. The trim removed 2 bases at V and 9 bases at J, leaving 15 bases unmatched. From germline, CDR1 is SGHTA and CDR2 FQGTGA. This CDR3 has 17 amino acids. Written as DNA, the CDR3 is TGTGCCAGCAGCTTAGGGGTGCGGGCGGGAGGTGGTAGTGAGCAGTTCTTC. Its protein is CASSLGVRAGGGSEQFF.

The CDR3, as DNA: TGTGCCAGCAGCTTGACTAGCGGGGGAGAGACCCAGTACAATGAGCAGTTCTTC. Encoded protein: CASSLTSGGETQYNEQFF. The chain has TRBV7-2 and TRBJ2-1; TRBD2 aligns across 12 bases. This CDR3 region has 18 residues. The ends lost 3 bases at V and 4 bases at J; junction bases unmatched: 10. CDR1 is SGHTA, CDR2 FQGNSA, per germline.

On this clonotype itself: Just one base apart from a much larger clone, this may be a read error. The gene calls are TRBV6-6 and TRBJ2-1; perhaps TRBD1 as D (6 bases). Germline V gene data show CDR1 as MNHNY and CDR2 as SVGAGI (reference sequence). The CDR3 totals 12 residues. Between the trimmed V and J ends, which lost 11 bases and 8 bases, there was a span of 16 bases. The CDR3 region has the DNA TGTGCCGGGGGCCGGAGAAGCGATGAGCAGTTCTTC. This encodes CAGGRRSDEQFF.

This clonotype was recorded many times. The CDR3 spells CASRILAGNNEQFF. CDR3 DNA: TGTGCCAGCAGGATCCTAGCGGGAAACAATGAGCAGTTCTTC. The chain links TRBV7-8 to TRBJ2-1; 9 bases align to TRBD2. The trim removed 6 bases at V and 5 bases at J, leaving 5 bases unmatched. The germline V gene encodes CDR1 SGHVS and CDR2 FQNEAQ. The CDR3 loop spans 14 amino acids.

This clonotype was recorded many times. A read error may explain this, as a much larger clone is one base away. J is TRBJ2-5 and V is TRBV7-6; possibly TRBD2 for D (6 bases). This CDR3 has 15 amino acids. The germline V gene has CDR1 SGHVS and CDR2 FNYEAQ. The CDR3 bases are TGTGCCAGCGCCCCTGGGGGGAAGCGCCAAGAGACCCAGCACTTC. Translating it yields CASAPGGKRQETQHF.

The V call is TRBV7-2, the J call TRBJ1-3, with D unclear. Germline V lookup: CDR1 SGHTA, CDR2 FQGNSA. V was pared by 3 bases and J by 1 base, with 19 bases between. The CDR3 consists of 18 residues. The CDR3 sequence: CASSFLLFAGGSGNTIYF. The CDR3 DNA sequence: TGTGCCAGCAGCTTTTTGTTGTTTGCGGGAGGGTCTGGAAACACCATATATTTT. Looking up the rest from reference TRBV7-2 and TRBJ1-3 gives the full variable domain: GAGVSQSPSNKVTEKGKDVELRCDPISGHTALYWYRQSLGQGLEFLIYFQGNSAPDKSGLPSDRFSAERTGGSVSTLTIQRTQQEDSAVYLCASSFLLFAGGSGNTIYFGEGSWLTVV.

This clonotype was seen ten or more times. The rearrangement joins TRBV7-3 to TRBJ2-7; D is undetermined. V was shortened by 5 bases and J by 1 base, with 9 bases between the two germline ends. The length of the CDR3 is 13 residues. Looked up from germline, CDR1 is SGHTA and CDR2 is FQGTGA. CDR3 in amino acids: CASSPPSSYEQYF. The CDR3 coding sequence is TGTGCCAGCAGCCCCCCGAGTTCCTACGAGCAGTACTTC.

This clonotype was detected many times. The chain carries TRBV13 and TRBJ1-2; D is possibly TRBD1 (6 bases). V dropped 4 bases and J dropped 8 bases, with 20 bases sitting between them. CDR3 length: 15 amino acids. Germline V gene lookup returns CDR1 PRHDT and CDR2 FYEKMQ (reference sequence). CDR3 residues: CASSYREGVGWGYTF. CDR3 nucleotide sequence: TGTGCCAGCAGCTACAGGGAGGGAGTGGGATGGGGCTACACCTTC.

On this clonotype: A much larger clone sits a single nucleotide away, making a read error possible. The chain employs TRBV12-3 or TRBV12-4 and TRBJ2-1; D possibly uses TRBD1 or TRBD2 (5 bases each). This CDR3 has 17 residues. The ends were cut back, 5 bases at V and 1 base at J, with 18 bases in the middle. The CDR3, as DNA: TGTGCCAGCAGTATACTGATTGGGGGTTGGTCCTACAATGAGCAGTTCTTC. This gives the protein CASSILIGGWSYNEQFF.

Ten or more counts support this clonotype. This chain links TRBV24-1 with TRBJ2-3, with D tentatively TRBD2 (6 bases). The V end was cut by 3 bases, the J end by 9 bases, with 15 bases between. Germline CDR1 reads KGHDR; CDR2 reads SFDVKD. The CDR3 sequence is 14 residues long. The CDR3 loop reads CATSDRVSGETQYF. The CDR3 DNA follows: TGTGCCACCAGTGATCGGGTTTCGGGGGAAACGCAGTATTTT.

In this sample, this clonotype turned up many times. At one end the junction does not follow the germline gene, possibly because of a read error. The chain couples TRBV7-6 to TRBJ1-3, with D tentatively TRBD1 (6 bases). CDR3 length: 14 amino acids. Germline V gene sequence: CDR1 SGHVS, CDR2 FNYEAQ. The CDR3: CASSKGQALNPIYF. The CDR3, as DNA: TGTGCCAGCAGCAAGGGACAAGCCCTAAACCCCATATATTTT.

Comments on this clonotype: Lacking the conserved final phenylalanine or tryptophan, this CDR3 likely reflects a read error. The rearrangement joins TRBV4-1 to TRBJ2-7; 8 bases align to TRBD2. The CDR3 runs 13 residues. Germline CDR1 reads MGHRA; CDR2 reads YSYEKL. The V gene end was trimmed by 5 bases and the J gene end by 5 bases; junction bases not matched to a gene: 5. The CDR3 loop is CASSGLARHEQYL. The CDR3 coding sequence is TGCGCCAGCAGCGGACTAGCCCGGCACGAGCAGTACCTC.